This paragraph covers one T cell receptor beta chain sequence. No antigen is known for it. V was pared by 3 bases and J by 10 bases, with 15 bases between. The CDR3 sequence is 13 residues long. CDR1 and CDR2 (germline): MDHEN, SYDVKM. The PCR made use of 60 Vbeta and 13 Jbeta primers. Using immunoSEQ multiplex PCR, the repertoire was profiled, and TCRdb retains in-frame clones only, with some absent. In the table there are about 190,000 clones, roughly 85% of which are singletons. These data originate in a study of cytomegalovirus exposure and HLA in healthy donors. Findings and limits, study-wide: Most TCR beta V segments were productive about 90% or about 30% of the time in an earlier analysis. Among TCR beta chains, those listed as cytomegalovirus-associated numbered about 160. The authors assumed roughly uniform sequencing depth across donors for presence/absence analyses. Later work found most CMV-associated TCR beta chains apparently HLA-restricted.

The chain carries TRBV28 and TRBJ1-2; D might be TRBD1 (5 bases). Material for sequencing was PBMCs. The sequence came from a boy under 10 years old in good health and CMV-seronegative. As DNA, the CDR3 is TGTGCCAGCAGTTTCTTCGGGACGGGAGACTACACCTTC. This sequence encodes CASSFFGTGDYTF.